The rows below give T cell receptor beta chains drawn from one sample of a study of CD8+ T cells in alopecia areata. Using immunoSEQ multiplex PCR, the repertoire was profiled, and TCRdb retains in-frame clones only, with some absent. The table has 150,000 or so clones, more than 40% seen once. Sequenced sample: CD4+ T cells sorted from blood. The source of these receptors is a human donor with alopecia areata. CDR3s include the opening cysteine and the closing phenylalanine or tryptophan. Fields, in order: D gene, clone size, V gene, J gene, CDR3 protein, CDR3 DNA. The D gene is left open where the match is weak. Size values are once, few and many counts, or a class for expanded clones, and some rows have none.

.,few,TRBV10-3,TRBJ2-7,CAIRGGREQYF,TGTGCCATCAGGGGGGGACGCGAGCAGTACTTC
.,.,TRBV20-1,TRBJ2-3,CSAWVADTQYF,TGCAGTGCCTGGGTAGCAGATACGCAGTATTTT
.,.,TRBV29-1,TRBJ2-7,CSVTGPHYEQYF,TGCAGCGTTACCGGGCCCCACTACGAGCAGTACTTC
.,.,TRBV27,TRBJ2-7,CASRLGGGDEQYF,TGTGCCAGCAGGCTAGGTGGGGGCGACGAGCAGTACTTC
.,few,TRBV7-3,TRBJ2-7,CASSSGGRSGQYF,TGTGCCAGCAGCTCCGGGGGAAGGAGCGGGCAGTACTTC
TRBD1,few,TRBV29-1,TRBJ2-2,CSVRPGTENTGELFF,TGCAGCGTTCGCCCCGGGACAGAGAACACCGGGGAGCTGTTTTTT
.,few,TRBV29-1,TRBJ1-1,CSVGLNTEAFF,TGCAGCGTTGGACTGAACACTGAAGCTTTCTTT
.,.,TRBV28,TRBJ1-2,CASSKGPVLHTF,TGTGCCAGCAGCAAGGGACCGGTTTTACACACCTTC
.,few,TRBV29-1,TRBJ2-1,CSVAGTLKQFF,TGCAGCGTTGCCGGGACCCTGAAACAGTTCTTC
.,.,TRBV19,TRBJ1-1,CASRDTGAGNTEAFF,TGTGCCAGTAGAGACACGGGGGCGGGGAACACTGAAGCTTTCTTT
TRBD1,.,TRBV13,TRBJ1-5,CASSRRDRGFKPQHF,TGTGCCAGCAGCCGCCGGGACAGGGGATTCAAGCCCCAGCATTTT